This paragraph reports one T cell receptor (beta chain). Its specificity is unknown. Produced via immunoSEQ multiplex PCR; TCRdb's table is partial and in-frame only. This table has approximately 200,000 clones, 88% appearing once. This sample was taken from a study of T cell responses to AZD1222 COVID-19 vaccine. Study-wide results and limits: Just a handful of AZD1222 recipients were seropositive at baseline. Nearly half of spike-specific TCRs reportedly target unmutated variant regions. The span of vaccine-associated CD4 TCRs extended across spike, with dominance at 160-218 and 743-854. Vaccination with two AZD1222 doses was followed by a rise in Spike-specific TCR breadth and depth.

This CDR3 has 12 residues. Germline V gives CDR1 LNHDA, CDR2 SQIVND (reference sequence). Trimming removed 6 bases at V and 7 bases at J, with 10 bases between. The source material was peripheral blood, sampled on day 0 of AZD1222 vaccination. J is TRBJ1-5 and V is TRBV19; no definite D call. This receptor was obtained from an adult in good health. The CDR3 loop is CASSNSRQPQHF. The CDR3 nucleotides read TGTGCCAGTAGCAACTCCCGGCAGCCCCAGCATTTT.